The 20 T cell receptor beta chains given below trace back to one sample, sequenced in a study of human T cells and chemical hapten exposure. Time point described: patch test 3, about 24 weeks after DPC sensitization. Treatment meaning: therapeutic diphenylcyclopropenone sensitization with weekly scalp DPC. TCRdb used MiXCR to reprocess the RACE reads, holding one entry per CDR3 protein. The data hold just over 95,000 distinct CDR3 sequences, with 25% to 35% observed a single time. The sample consisted of whole blood, taken in connection with sensitization to the hapten diphenylcyclopropenone (DPC). These receptors were obtained from a man aged 40-49 years with alopecia areata. Some clones in this sample may be carry-over from other donors' samples.

The sample holds a few counts of this clonotype. This chain uses TRBV18 with TRBJ2-2; 8 nucleotides align to TRBD1. J lost 6 bases, V lost 3 bases, and 6 bases had no gene match. The CDR3 consists of 15 residues. Germline CDR1 reads KGHSH; CDR2 reads LQKENI. DNA of the CDR3: TGTGCCAGCTCACCGGACAGGGTGGGCGCCGGGGAGCTGTTTTTT. Amino acid sequence: CASSPDRVGAGELFF.

The chain employs TRBV7-6 and TRBJ2-2; possibly TRBD1 for D (5 bases). V gave up 5 bases and J gave up 8 bases, with 12 bases separating them. Germline-derived CDR1 and CDR2 are SGHVS and FNYEAQ. The CDR3 totals 13 residues. The CDR3 spells CASSPDAGGELFF. In DNA form, the CDR3 reads TGTGCCAGCAGCCCGGATGCAGGGGGGGAGCTGTTTTTT.

The chain carries TRBV23-1 and TRBJ2-4; 9 nucleotides match TRBD1. TRBV23-1 is an ORF for which the function is uncertain. The V segment lost 2 bases and the J segment 1 base; nucleotides outside the gene matches: 9. This CDR3 contains 18 residues. The CDR3 DNA sequence: TGCGCCAGCAGTCAAAGCCACAGGGGGCCGATGGCCAAAAACATTCAGTACTTC. Protein sequence: CASSQSHRGPMAKNIQYF.

This chain uses TRBV3-1 with TRBJ2-5; no definite D call. This CDR3 comprises 13 residues. The V and J ends lost 0 bases and 7 bases respectively, with 9 bases between them. Germline V gene sequence: CDR1 LGHDT, CDR2 YNNKEL (reference sequence). CDR3 protein: CASSQDEILTQYF. The CDR3 DNA sequence: TGTGCCAGCAGCCAAGATGAGATTTTGACCCAGTACTTC.

There are many counts of this clonotype. This chain joins TRBV7-2 and TRBJ2-1; 14 bases align to TRBD2. Germline CDR1 and CDR2: SGHTA and FQGNSA. V shed 5 bases, J shed 6 bases, and the junction held 9 bases outside the gene matches. The CDR3 is made up of 17 amino acids. CDR3 loop: CASSVTSGRAWGNEQFF. The DNA of the CDR3 is TGTGCCAGCAGCGTGACTAGCGGGAGGGCCTGGGGCAATGAGCAGTTCTTC. The entire variable domain, with the rest obtained from reference TRBV7-2 and TRBJ2-1, is as follows: GAGVSQSPSNKVTEKGKDVELRCDPISGHTALYWYRQSLGQGLEFLIYFQGNSAPDKSGLPSDRFSAERTGGSVSTLTIQRTQQEDSAVYLCASSVTSGRAWGNEQFFGPGTRLTVL.

V usage is TRBV25-1 and J usage is TRBJ2-3; a possible D gene is TRBD2 (6 bases). Germline V gene sequence: CDR1 MGHDK, CDR2 SYGVNS. CDR3 length: 17 residues. The V end lost 1 base, the J end lost 4 bases, and 18 bases lay between the germline ends. In DNA form, the CDR3 reads TGTGCCAGCAGTGAATTGGGCAGCGGGTCTTGGGCAGATACGCAGTATTTT. Protein product: CASSELGSGSWADTQYF.

The gene calls are TRBV10-2 and TRBJ1-5; D call uncertain. This CDR3 is 14 amino acids long. Between the trimmed V and J ends, which lost 0 bases and 6 bases, there was a span of 9 bases. The germline CDR1 and CDR2 sequences are WSHSY and SAAADI. The CDR3 sequence: CASSESGGSQPQHF. The CDR3 nucleotides are TGCGCCAGCAGTGAGTCCGGAGGGAGTCAGCCCCAGCATTTT.

This clonotype was counted a few times. The chain has TRBV12-3 or TRBV12-4 and TRBJ2-1; maybe TRBD1 (5 bases). The CDR3 runs 12 residues. V lost 4 bases and J lost 8, with 9 bases in between. CDR3 coding DNA: TGTGCCAGCAGTTATCAGGGCTATGAGCAGTTCTTC. Protein: CASSYQGYEQFF.

CDR3 amino acids: CSVSVGGNTDEQYF. The CDR3, as DNA: TGCAGTGTATCGGTTGGGGGTAACACGGACGAGCAGTACTTC. This chain joins TRBV20-1 and TRBJ2-7; tentatively, D is TRBD1 or TRBD2 (5 bases each). The V gene's germline CDR1 is DFQATT and CDR2 SNEGSKA (reference sequence). Trimming took off 7 bases at V and 5 bases at J, with 21 bases between the two ends. The CDR3 is 14 residues long.

In this sample, this clonotype turned up a few times. The CDR3 sequence: CASGRRDSLNEQFF. The CDR3 bases are TGCGCCAGCGGTCGACGGGACAGCCTAAATGAGCAGTTCTTC. The chain combines TRBV5-1 with TRBJ2-1, with 7 bases identical to TRBD1. Trimming removed 7 bases from V and 7 bases from J; junction bases left unmatched: 11. This CDR3 is 14 amino acids long. Germline assignment: CDR1 SGHRS and CDR2 YFSETQ.

This sequence joins TRBV11-2 and TRBJ2-7; a weak D match, TRBD1 (6 bases). The CDR3 has 14 amino acids. Germline CDR1 and CDR2: SGHAT and FQNNGV. V lost 5 bases and J lost 4, with 15 bases in between. The CDR3 sequence is CASSQSDSWYEQYF. The CDR3 bases are TGTGCCAGCAGCCAATCGGACAGTTGGTACGAGCAGTACTTC.

V and J are TRBV5-6 and TRBJ1-5, with D hard to call. Trimming pared 4 bases from V and 4 bases from J, leaving 9 bases between. This CDR3 is built from 13 residues. CDR1 is SGHDT and CDR2 is YYEEEE in the germline V gene. The CDR3 bases are TGTGCCAGCAGCAGCTTTCAGAATCAGCCCCAGCATTTT. It encodes CASSSFQNQPQHF.

The chain links TRBV9 to TRBJ2-3; TRBD2 matches 9 bases. V trimming: 4 bases; J trimming: 2 bases; junction bases outside the gene matches: 8. Germline CDR1 SGDLS, CDR2 YYNGEE. The CDR3 covers 16 residues. In nucleotides, the CDR3 is TGTGCCAGCAGCTCCCTAGCGGGGCAATTCACAGATACGCAGTATTTT. Translation gives CASSSLAGQFTDTQYF.

This clonotype occurred a few times. The genes are TRBV6-1 and TRBJ2-7; D is possibly TRBD2 (5 bases). CDR1 and CDR2 (germline): MNHNS, SASEGT. V lost 1 base and J lost 7, with 14 bases in between. This CDR3 is built from 14 residues. The DNA for the CDR3 is TGTGCCAGCAGTGAAGAAATAATCCCGGGGGAGCAGTACTTC. Translating it yields CASSEEIIPGEQYF.

This clonotype occurred many times. The J gene is TRBJ2-3, the V gene TRBV6-2 or TRBV6-3; the D gene is possibly TRBD1 (6 bases). Germline V gives CDR1 MNHEY, CDR2 SVGEGT. Trimming left V 0 bases short and J 8 bases short, with 27 bases between. The CDR3 contains 19 residues. The CDR3: CASSYSASSGTHTRGTQYF. CDR3 nucleotide sequence: TGTGCCAGCAGTTACTCGGCATCCTCCGGGACACACACCCGGGGTACGCAGTATTTT.

This clonotype was counted only a few times. The chain recombines TRBV11-1 with TRBJ2-3; 9 bases are shared with TRBD2. V gave up 3 bases and J gave up 4 bases; unmatched junction bases: 2. The CDR3 length is 14 residues. The germline V gene encodes CDR1 SGHAT and CDR2 FQDESV (reference sequence). The CDR3 region is CASSFASGADTQYF. The CDR3, as DNA: TGTGCCAGCAGCTTCGCTAGCGGGGCAGATACGCAGTATTTT.

The chain links TRBV21-1 to TRBJ2-3. TRBV21-1 is noted as a pseudogene. The CDR3 length is 16 residues. The CDR3 DNA sequence: TGTGCCAGCAACCTACGGGCTACCCAGACCACAGATACGCAGTATTTT. Translating gives CASNLRATQTTDTQYF.

This chain joins TRBV7-9 and TRBJ2-7; D call uncertain. Germline V CDR1 and CDR2: SEHNR, FQNEAQ (reference sequence). Deletions cut 5 bases from V and 4 bases from J, with 21 bases between. The CDR3 has 16 residues. Here the CDR3 reads CASSLSTGHPSYEQYF. The DNA of the CDR3 is TGTGCCAGCAGCCTTTCAACGGGTCACCCGTCGTACGAGCAGTACTTC.

The chain carries TRBV7-8 and TRBJ1-3; D call uncertain. The CDR3 has 15 residues. The ends were cut back, 4 bases at V and 3 bases at J, with 13 bases in the middle. Looked up from germline, CDR1 is SGHVS and CDR2 is FQNEAQ. The CDR3 sequence is CASSSSLNSGNTIYF. CDR3 in DNA: TGTGCCAGCAGCTCAAGCCTAAATAGTGGAAACACCATATATTTT. Looking up the rest from reference TRBV7-8 and TRBJ1-3 gives the full variable domain: GAGVSQSPRYKVAKRGQDVALRCDPISGHVSLFWYQQALGQGPEFLTYFQNEAQLDKSGLPSDRFFAERPEGSVSTLKIQRTQQEDSAVYLCASSSSLNSGNTIYFGEGSWLTVV.

The CDR3 DNA follows: TGCGCCAGCAGAGACACCGGGGAGCTGTTTTTT. Protein product: CASRDTGELFF. The V and J genes are TRBV5-1 and TRBJ2-2; D gene uncertain. CDR1 and CDR2 from the germline V gene are SGHRS and YFSETQ. The CDR3 sequence is 11 residues long. Trimming removed 5 bases at V and 3 bases at J, with 2 bases between.